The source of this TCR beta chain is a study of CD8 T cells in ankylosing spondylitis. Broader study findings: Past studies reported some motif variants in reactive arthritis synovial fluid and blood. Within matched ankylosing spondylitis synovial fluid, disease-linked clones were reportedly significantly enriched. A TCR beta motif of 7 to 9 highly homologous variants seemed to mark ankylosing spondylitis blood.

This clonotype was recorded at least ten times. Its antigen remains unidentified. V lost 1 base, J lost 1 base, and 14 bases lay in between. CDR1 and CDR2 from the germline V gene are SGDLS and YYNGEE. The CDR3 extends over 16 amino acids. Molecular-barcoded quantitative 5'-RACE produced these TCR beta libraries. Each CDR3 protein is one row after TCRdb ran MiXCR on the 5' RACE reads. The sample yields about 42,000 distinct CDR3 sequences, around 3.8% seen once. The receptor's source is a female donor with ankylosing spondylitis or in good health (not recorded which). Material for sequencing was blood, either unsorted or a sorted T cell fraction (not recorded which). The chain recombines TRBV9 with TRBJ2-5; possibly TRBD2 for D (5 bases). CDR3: CASSVSSGGTQETQYF. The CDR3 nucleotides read TGTGCCAGCAGCGTATCATCCGGAGGCACCCAAGAGACCCAGTACTTC.